A selection of T cell receptor beta chains follows, all from one sample in a study of T cells in Graves' hyperthyroidism and ophthalmopathy. TCRdb processed the multiplex PCR reads anew with MiXCR; each CDR3 protein has one entry. The table lists 250,000 to 350,000 distinct CDR3 sequences, about 20% of them singletons, with 50% to 75% in the top ten. The sequencing input was blood. Source of these receptors: a man aged 25 to 45 with Graves' ophthalmopathy. Each CDR3 is given with its conserved first and last residue. Fields, in order: J gene, D gene, V gene, clone size, CDR3 protein, CDR3 DNA. The D gene is left open where the match is weak. Rows may omit the clone size; those that give it use once, few, many or a size class.

TRBJ1-5,-,TRBV20-1,many,CSAREEGGSVLQPQHF,TGCAGTGCTAGAGAAGAGGGGGGATCGGTCCTTCAGCCCCAGCATTTT
TRBJ2-7,-,TRBV7-9,-,CASSLGGWGREQYF,TGTGCCAGCAGCTTAGGTGGCTGGGGCCGCGAGCAGTACTTC
TRBJ2-6,-,TRBV28,many,CASSPYYPGANVLTF,TGTGCCAGCAGTCCCTACTATCCTGGGGCCAACGTCCTGACTTTC
TRBJ1-3,-,TRBV12-3/TRBV12-4,few,CASSVSGNTIYF,TGTGCCAGCAGTGTCTCGGGAAACACCATATATTTT
TRBJ2-5,TRBD2,TRBV27,-,CASSRASGPPKTQYF,TGTGCCAGCAGTAGGGCTAGCGGACCGCCGAAGACCCAGTACTTC
TRBJ2-1,-,TRBV5-1,few,CASSLPGSLESYNEQFF,TGCGCCAGCAGCTTGCCGGGGAGCCTGGAGTCCTACAATGAGCAGTTCTTC
TRBJ2-2,TRBD1,TRBV6-5,many,CASSYDRGLITGELFF,TGTGCCAGCAGTTACGACAGGGGGCTAATCACCGGGGAGCTGTTTTTT
TRBJ1-2,-,TRBV10-1,few,CASSEVGSTDYGYTF,TGCGCCAGCAGTGAGGTCGGTAGTACTGATTATGGCTACACCTTC
TRBJ1-6,TRBD1,TRBV14,-,CASSQSTGNNSPLHF,TGTGCCAGCAGCCAGTCGACAGGGAATAATTCACCCCTCCACTTT
TRBJ2-2,-,TRBV28,many,CAIEQGAITGELFF,TGTGCCATCGAACAGGGTGCGATCACCGGGGAGCTGTTTTTT
TRBJ2-6,TRBD2,TRBV10-3,-,CAISPGLANSGANVLTF,TGTGCCATCAGTCCGGGACTAGCTAATTCTGGGGCCAACGTCCTGACTTTC
TRBJ2-7,-,TRBV6-1,-,CASSGGGSLGEQYF,TGTGCCAGCAGTGGGGGCGGCAGTCTCGGGGAGCAGTACTTC
TRBJ2-1,TRBD2,TRBV11-3,few,CASSLAGMDNEQFF,TGTGCCAGCAGTTTAGCGGGCATGGACAATGAGCAGTTCTTC
TRBJ1-4,TRBD1,TRBV4-1,few,CASSLGQGEGVSEKLFF,TGCGCCAGCAGCCTAGGACAGGGAGAGGGGGTTAGTGAAAAACTGTTTTTT
TRBJ1-6,-,TRBV28,many,CASRNDGSPLHF,TGTGCCAGCAGGAACGACGGTTCACCCCTCCACTTT
TRBJ2-1,TRBD2,TRBV28,-,CASSLVLAGGRQFF,TGTGCCAGCAGTTTAGTACTAGCGGGAGGACGGCAGTTCTTC
TRBJ1-5,-,TRBV6-1,few,CASSPGGVGDQPQHF,TGTGCCAGCAGTCCGGGGGGGGTCGGGGATCAGCCCCAGCATTTT
TRBJ1-1,TRBD1,TRBV7-9,-,CASSETRDSGVTEAFF,TGTGCCAGCAGCGAAACCCGGGACAGCGGGGTCACTGAAGCTTTCTTT
TRBJ1-2,-,TRBV7-9,many,CASSLGAGAPFGYTF,TGTGCCAGCAGCTTAGGGGCAGGGGCTCCTTTCGGCTACACCTTC
TRBJ1-3,-,TRBV2,-,CASRKEGSGNTIYF,TGTGCCAGCAGAAAAGAGGGGTCGGGAAACACCATATATTTT
TRBJ2-1,-,TRBV20-1,-,CSARVRTILFF,TGCAGTGCTAGAGTTCGGACTATACTGTTCTTC
TRBJ2-5,TRBD2,TRBV7-9,few,CASSLGASGRLQETQYF,TGTGCCAGCAGCTTAGGGGCTAGCGGGAGACTTCAAGAGACCCAGTACTTC
TRBJ1-5,TRBD1,TRBV5-1,many,CASSLTGDSNQPQHF,TGCGCCAGCAGCTTGACAGGGGATAGCAATCAGCCCCAGCATTTT
TRBJ2-7,TRBD2,TRBV20-1,-,CSAPEAGGGYEQYF,TGCAGTGCCCCCGAAGCGGGAGGGGGATACGAGCAGTACTTC
TRBJ2-7,-,TRBV2,-,CASSVQLAYEQYF,TGTGCCAGCAGTGTTCAACTAGCCTACGAGCAGTACTTC
TRBJ2-3,-,TRBV5-4,-,CASSLGHGTDTQYF,TGTGCCAGCAGCTTAGGCCATGGCACAGATACGCAGTATTTT
TRBJ2-5,TRBD2,TRBV20-1,once,CSATLAGEETQYF,TGCAGTGCTACCCTAGCGGGGGAAGAGACCCAGTACTTC
TRBJ1-5,-,TRBV4-1,-,CASSPQSHIGNQPQHF,TGCGCCAGCAGCCCACAGTCGCATATTGGCAATCAGCCCCAGCATTTT
TRBJ2-1,-,TRBV9,few,CASTTQVISYNEQFF,TGTGCCAGCACTACACAGGTGATCTCCTACAATGAGCAGTTCTTC
TRBJ1-5,TRBD1,TRBV12-3/TRBV12-4,many,CASSGGGTGSQQPQHF,TGTGCCAGCAGTGGTGGGGGGACAGGGTCTCAACAGCCCCAGCATTTT
TRBJ1-1,TRBD1,TRBV11-3,-,CASSLEDRVVAFF,TGTGCCAGCAGCTTGGAGGACAGGGTGGTCGCTTTCTTT
TRBJ1-1,-,TRBV7-8,many,CASSRAAGTEAFF,TGTGCCAGCAGCCGAGCAGCGGGAACTGAAGCTTTCTTT
TRBJ1-1,TRBD1,TRBV29-1,few,CSVPDRVNTEAFF,TGCAGCGTCCCGGACAGGGTGAACACTGAAGCTTTCTTT
TRBJ2-3,-,TRBV20-1,-,CSESWDTQYF,TGCAGTGAGTCCTGGGATACGCAGTATTTT
TRBJ1-5,-,TRBV5-1,-,CASRAGTGNQPQHF,TGCGCCAGCAGGGCAGGGACGGGGAATCAGCCCCAGCATTTT
TRBJ2-5,TRBD2,TRBV28,-,CASRLLAGEETQYF,TGTGCCAGCAGGCTACTAGCGGGAGAGGAGACCCAGTACTTC
TRBJ1-2,-,TRBV7-2,-,CASSLETAAFNYGYTF,TGTGCCAGCAGCTTAGAGACGGCGGCTTTTAACTATGGCTACACCTTC
TRBJ1-5,-,TRBV28,few,CASSHPGPRNQPQHF,TGTGCCAGCAGTCACCCGGGACCGAGAAATCAGCCCCAGCATTTT
TRBJ2-2,-,TRBV9,many,CASSVEGTGELFF,TGTGCCAGCAGCGTAGAAGGCACCGGGGAGCTGTTTTTT
TRBJ2-1,-,TRBV4-1,few,CASSQEESEQFF,TGCGCCAGCAGCCAGGAGGAGAGCGAGCAGTTCTTC
TRBJ2-3,TRBD2,TRBV11-2,many,CASSLILAGGPEFTDTQYF,TGTGCCAGCAGCTTGATATTAGCGGGAGGGCCTGAGTTCACAGATACGCAGTATTTT
TRBJ2-1,-,TRBV27,-,CASSLTLGTGSEFF,TGTGCCAGCAGTTTAACGCTTGGAACAGGGTCGGAGTTCTTC
TRBJ2-7,TRBD2,TRBV11-2,many,CASSFAGERFEQYF,TGTGCCAGCAGCTTCGCGGGAGAACGATTCGAGCAGTACTTC
TRBJ2-7,-,TRBV30,many,CAWSVSSTYEQYF,TGTGCCTGGAGTGTGTCCAGTACCTACGAGCAGTACTTC
TRBJ2-7,TRBD1,TRBV28,many,CASSLMDRAYEQYF,TGTGCCAGCAGTTTAATGGACAGGGCCTACGAGCAGTACTTC
TRBJ1-1,TRBD1,TRBV18,few,CASSTTLRGLDTEAFF,TGTGCCAGCTCAACAACCCTCAGGGGGCTTGACACTGAAGCTTTCTTT
TRBJ2-7,TRBD2,TRBV6-1,many,CASSDDPGLHYEQYF,TGTGCCAGCAGTGATGACCCGGGACTACACTACGAGCAGTACTTC
TRBJ1-2,-,TRBV2,many,CASSEAWGNYGYTF,TGTGCCAGCAGTGAAGCGTGGGGGAACTATGGCTACACCTTC
TRBJ1-4,-,TRBV5-1,many,CASSVRGTNEKLFF,TGCGCCAGCAGCGTCAGGGGAACTAATGAAAAACTGTTTTTT
TRBJ2-7,-,TRBV13,many,CASSFGHSYEQYF,TGTGCCAGCAGCTTCGGCCACTCCTACGAGCAGTACTTC
TRBJ1-5,-,TRBV12-3/TRBV12-4,-,CASAPQGSNQPQHF,TGTGCCAGCGCCCCTCAGGGTAGCAATCAGCCCCAGCATTTT
TRBJ2-1,-,TRBV5-1,many,CASSKGQGPGNEQFF,TGCGCCAGCAGCAAAGGGCAGGGGCCGGGCAATGAGCAGTTCTTC
TRBJ2-1,-,TRBV20-1,few,CSAHPPERAPPNEQFF,TGCAGTGCTCACCCGCCCGAGCGAGCCCCCCCCAATGAGCAGTTCTTC
TRBJ2-1,TRBD1,TRBV20-1,many,CSARIPGQAFLGQFF,TGCAGTGCTCGTATACCGGGACAGGCTTTTCTGGGGCAGTTCTTC
TRBJ1-3,-,TRBV12-3/TRBV12-4,few,CASSDRDRRINTIYF,TGTGCCAGCAGCGACCGGGACCGCCGTATCAACACCATATATTTT
TRBJ2-2,-,TRBV14,-,CASSPIRNGELFF,TGTGCCAGCAGTCCCATTCGGAACGGGGAGCTGTTTTTT
TRBJ2-1,-,TRBV30,many,CAWSGLSRSPYNEQFF,TGTGCCTGGAGTGGACTGAGCAGAAGTCCCTACAATGAGCAGTTCTTC
TRBJ2-5,-,TRBV2,-,CASSAEAMTQYF,TGTGCCAGCAGCGCGGAGGCTATGACCCAGTACTTC
TRBJ2-3,-,TRBV27,many,CASSFGGTDTQYF,TGTGCCAGCAGTTTTGGGGGGACAGATACGCAGTATTTT
TRBJ2-5,-,TRBV14,many,CASSQDLGETQYF,TGTGCCAGCAGCCAAGATCTGGGAGAGACCCAGTACTTC